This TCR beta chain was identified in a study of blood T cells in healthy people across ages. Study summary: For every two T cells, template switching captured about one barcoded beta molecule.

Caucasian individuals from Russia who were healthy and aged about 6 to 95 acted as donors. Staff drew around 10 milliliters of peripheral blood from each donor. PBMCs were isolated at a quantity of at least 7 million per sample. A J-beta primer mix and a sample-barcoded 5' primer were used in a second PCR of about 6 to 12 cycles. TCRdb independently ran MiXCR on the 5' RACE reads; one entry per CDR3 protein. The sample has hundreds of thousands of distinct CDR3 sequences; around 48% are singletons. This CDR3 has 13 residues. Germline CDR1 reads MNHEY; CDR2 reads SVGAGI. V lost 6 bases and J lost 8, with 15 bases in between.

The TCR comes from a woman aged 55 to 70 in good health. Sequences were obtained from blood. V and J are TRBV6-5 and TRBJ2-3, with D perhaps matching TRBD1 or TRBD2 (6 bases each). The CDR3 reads CASRPSEGVTQYF. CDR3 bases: TGTGCCAGCAGGCCTAGCGAGGGGGTTACGCAGTATTTT.